Shown below are 9 T cell receptor beta chains from a single sample sequenced in a study of T cell responses to AZD1222 COVID-19 vaccine. Some clones are missing from TCRdb's copy, which holds only in-frame ones; the method was immunoSEQ multiplex PCR. Altogether about 150,000 clones are present, around 85% being singletons, with the ten largest covering roughly 6.9%. The sample in question was peripheral blood, obtained after recovery from COVID-19. These receptors all stem from an adult who had recovered from COVID-19.

This rearrangement joins TRBV28 to TRBJ2-7; 9 nucleotides match TRBD1. Losses at the gene ends were 7 bases for V and 1 base for J; bases not matched to a gene: 8. Germline values: CDR1 MDHEN, CDR2 SYDVKM. This CDR3 is 15 amino acids long. CDR3 amino acids: CASNLPTGGSYEQYF. In nucleotides, the CDR3 is TGTGCCAGCAACCTGCCGACAGGGGGGTCCTACGAGCAGTACTTC.

This chain connects TRBV9 to TRBJ2-3, with D perhaps TRBD2 (5 bases). Germline CDR1 SGDLS, CDR2 YYNGEE. V was clipped by 4 bases and J by 2 bases, with 17 bases between them. The CDR3 extends over 16 amino acids. CDR3 sequence reads: CASSPRGSALTDTQYF. The CDR3 DNA reads as TGTGCCAGCAGCCCCCGAGGTAGCGCTCTCACAGATACGCAGTATTTT. The full variable domain, in which reference TRBV9 and TRBJ2-3 provide the parts outside the CDR3, is DSGVTQTPKHLITATGQRVTLRCSPRSGDLSVYWYQQSLDQGLQFLIQYYNGEERAKGNILERFSAQQFPDLHSELNLSSLELGDSALYFCASSPRGSALTDTQYFGPGTRLTVL.

V and J are TRBV5-6 and TRBJ2-3; D perhaps matches TRBD2 (5 bases). This CDR3 is built from 16 residues. Germline assignment: CDR1 SGHDT and CDR2 YYEEEE. V dropped 2 bases and J dropped 1 base, with 14 bases sitting between them. CDR3 sequence (DNA): TGTGCCAGCAGCTTTCTCCCCGGAGGAGGCACAGATACGCAGTATTTT. This sequence encodes CASSFLPGGGTDTQYF.

The chain combines TRBV4-2 with TRBJ1-5; tentatively, D is TRBD1 (5 bases). Germline CDR1 LGHNA, CDR2 YNFKEQ. V lost 0 bases to trimming and J lost 4 bases, with 13 bases between them. This CDR3 region has 16 residues. The CDR3: CASSQDMRGTNQPQHF. The CDR3 nucleotides are TGTGCCAGCAGCCAAGATATGAGGGGCACAAATCAGCCCCAGCATTTT.

The chain employs TRBV27 and TRBJ2-2, with D possibly TRBD1 on 6 matching bases. CDR1 and CDR2 (germline): MNHEY, SMNVEV (reference sequence). Trimming took 8 bases from V and 3 from J, leaving 13 bases between them. The CDR3 is 14 amino acids. CDR3 amino acids: CASPHPGDTGELFF. In DNA form, the CDR3 reads TGTGCCAGCCCTCACCCAGGGGACACCGGGGAGCTGTTTTTT.

This chain links TRBV28 with TRBJ1-1; the D is unclear. Trimming cost V 3 bases and J 0 bases, with 5 bases left between them. This CDR3 region has 13 residues. The germline CDR1 and CDR2 sequences are MDHEN and SYDVKM. The chain's CDR3 is CASSFPVNTEAFF. The CDR3, as DNA: TGTGCCAGCAGTTTTCCGGTGAACACTGAAGCTTTCTTT.

The chain recombines TRBV20-1 with TRBJ1-2; D is uncertain. Germline lookup yields CDR1 DFQATT and CDR2 SNEGSKA (reference sequence). This CDR3 is 8 amino acids long. Trimming pared 7 bases from V and 8 bases from J, leaving 5 bases between. CDR3: CSDQGYTF. DNA for the CDR3: TGCAGTGATCAAGGCTACACCTTC.

The table lists this clone with a count of one. The rearrangement links TRBV27 to TRBJ2-2, with D perhaps matching TRBD2 (5 bases). CDR3 length: 19 residues. The germline V gene encodes CDR1 MNHEY and CDR2 SMNVEV (reference sequence). The V and J ends lost 1 base and 5 bases respectively, with 23 bases between them. The CDR3 nucleotides read TGTGCCAGCAGTTTATATCGACGGGGAATCCCCAGTACAACCGGGGAGCTGTTTTTT. This encodes CASSLYRRGIPSTTGELFF.

CDR3 amino acids: CASSLAPSIGELFF. CDR3 sequence (DNA): TGTGCCAGCAGTTTAGCTCCCAGTATCGGGGAGCTGTTTTTT. The V call is TRBV28, the J call TRBJ2-2; D call uncertain. From germline, CDR1 is MDHEN and CDR2 SYDVKM. Trimming left V 2 bases short and J 7 bases short, with 11 bases between. CDR3 length equals 14 residues.